The 3 T cell receptor beta chains reported below all come from one sample, sequenced in a study of blood T cell repertoires in COVID-19. The protocol was immunoSEQ multiplex PCR, while the TCRdb copy is restricted to in-frame clones and leaves out a portion. Of roughly 150,000 clones listed, over 70% are singletons. The sequencing sample was made of peripheral blood. The receptors were sampled from a woman older than 75 with active or convalescent COVID-19.

This chain uses TRBV9 with TRBJ2-1; 11 nucleotides line up with TRBD1. The CDR3 is 15 residues long. Germline V gene lookup returns CDR1 SGDLS and CDR2 YYNGEE. Losses at the gene ends were 0 bases for V and 7 bases for J; bases not matched to a gene: 3. The CDR3 here is CASSVADRGQNEQFF. DNA of the CDR3: TGTGCCAGCAGCGTAGCGGACAGGGGGCAGAATGAGCAGTTCTTC.

This clone was seen just once. The V gene is TRBV27, the J gene TRBJ2-7, with 8 bases fitting TRBD1. The J segment lost 5 bases and the V segment lost 3 bases, leaving 6 bases of the junction unmatched. The germline CDR1 and CDR2 sequences are MNHEY and SMNVEV (reference sequence). The CDR3 sequence is 14 residues long. CDR3: CASSFLGQGHEQYF. CDR3 coding DNA: TGTGCCAGCAGTTTCCTCGGACAGGGCCACGAGCAGTACTTC.

The chain has TRBV6-5 and TRBJ2-3; D is possibly TRBD1 (6 bases). Looked up from germline, CDR1 is MNHEY and CDR2 is SVGAGI. The CDR3 extends over 14 amino acids. V lost 5 bases, J lost 2 bases, and 11 bases lay in between. This chain's CDR3 is CASSRGTSTDTQYF. In DNA form, the CDR3 reads TGTGCCAGCAGTCGTGGGACATCCACAGATACGCAGTATTTT.